The source of this T cell receptor (beta chain) is a study of vaccination effects on CD4 cells after COVID-19. As concerns this clone: As yet, its antigen is unknown.

Some clones are missing from TCRdb's copy, which holds only in-frame ones; the method was immunoSEQ multiplex PCR. The top ten clones hold 3% to 3.5% of a sample with about 58,000 clones, 65% to 80% of them seen once. Upon completion of 10 days in culture, CD4+ T cells were isolated. The CDR3 is 12 amino acids. V lost 5 bases to trimming and J lost 8 bases, with 12 bases between them. Germline values: CDR1 ENHRY, CDR2 SYGVKD. The receptor was derived from a human donor who received a COVID-19 vaccine. This chain connects TRBV10-3 to TRBJ1-2; D is unclear. Sequencing used CD4+ T cells from PBMCs cultured without peptide, obtained before COVID-19 vaccination. This CDR3 reads CAISYSRSGYTF. CDR3 nucleotides: TGTGCCATCAGTTACAGTAGGAGCGGCTACACCTTC.